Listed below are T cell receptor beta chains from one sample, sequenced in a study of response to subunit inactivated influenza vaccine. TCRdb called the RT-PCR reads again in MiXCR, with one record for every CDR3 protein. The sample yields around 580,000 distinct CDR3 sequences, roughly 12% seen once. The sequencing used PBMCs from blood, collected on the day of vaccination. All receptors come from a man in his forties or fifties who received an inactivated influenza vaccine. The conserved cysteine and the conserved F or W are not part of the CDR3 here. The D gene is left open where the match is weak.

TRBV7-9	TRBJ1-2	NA	ASSRGGALQRTYGYT
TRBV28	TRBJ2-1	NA	ASHLSVAYNEQF
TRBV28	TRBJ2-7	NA	ASGGGLALSYEQY
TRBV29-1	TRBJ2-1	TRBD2	SVTSGINEQF
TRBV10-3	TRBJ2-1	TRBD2	AITPLAGGSSYNEQF
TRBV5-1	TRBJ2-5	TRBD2	ASSGTGLAGVGGRETQY
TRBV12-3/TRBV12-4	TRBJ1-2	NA	ASDGGPGYGYT
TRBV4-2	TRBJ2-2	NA	ASSQVEGNTGELF
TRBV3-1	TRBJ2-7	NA	ASSQDLGTGAYEQY
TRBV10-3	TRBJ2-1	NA	AISDIGTSSYNEQF
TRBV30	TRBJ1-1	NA	AWSARIRNTEAF
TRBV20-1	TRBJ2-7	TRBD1	SARGTGVGQY
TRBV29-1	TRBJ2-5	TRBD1	SVERTGTETQY
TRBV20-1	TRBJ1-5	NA	SARDMSHSNQPQH
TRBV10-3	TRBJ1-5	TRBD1	AISELGTGASQPQH
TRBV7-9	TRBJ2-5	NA	ASSHPGLLVETQY
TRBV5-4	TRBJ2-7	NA	ASSLDDGPYEQY
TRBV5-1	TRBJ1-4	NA	ASSDGADHEKLF
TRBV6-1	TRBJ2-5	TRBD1	ASRSTGAVQETQY
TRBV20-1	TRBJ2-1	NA	SARDINEQF
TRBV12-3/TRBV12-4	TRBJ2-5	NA	ASSFGWQQETQY
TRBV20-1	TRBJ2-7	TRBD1	SAYRGYEQY
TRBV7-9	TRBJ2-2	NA	ASSFDRTTANTGELF
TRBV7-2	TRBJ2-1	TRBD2	ASSLSGLAAYNEQF
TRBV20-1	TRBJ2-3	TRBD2	SARGSGGTDTQY